Detailed here is one T cell receptor (beta chain). As yet, its antigen is unknown. Data came from immunoSEQ multiplex PCR; TCRdb stores just in-frame clones and leaves some out. The sample yields some 240,000 clones, around 78% seen once. This CDR3 has 12 residues. CDR1 and CDR2 from the germline V gene are SGHVS and FQNEAQ. V lost 6 bases and J lost 4, with 9 bases in between. This specimen belongs to a study of cytomegalovirus exposure and HLA in healthy donors. Across the whole study: The same platform used for the 600 to 750 first-cohort repertoires was also used for the approximately 120 validation repertoires, as a later analysis reported.

Findings of the study overall: In the 95 to 150 validation repertoires, under 95% of cluster scores exceeded 0, per a later analysis.

The chain combines TRBV7-8 with TRBJ1-2, with D unresolved. Sequenced sample: PBMCs. The origin of this receptor is a woman aged 18 to 35 in good health and CMV-seronegative. CDR3 sequence: CASSFMLYGYTF. CDR3 coding DNA: TGTGCCAGCAGTTTTATGCTCTATGGCTACACCTTC.